This TCR beta chain came from a study of post-analysis software for immune sequencing data. Overall study findings and caveats: Versus controls, multiple sclerosis patients showed significantly lower diversity (normalized Chao1). With F measure, samples from one preparation batch clustered together strongly. Five or six TRBV segments were more frequent in patients than controls; TRBV5-6, TRBV5-1 and TRBV20-1 belonged to this group.

This CDR3 has 13 amino acids. Germline loops: CDR1 DFQATT, CDR2 SNEGSKA (reference sequence). The V and J ends lost 2 bases and 1 base respectively, with 8 bases between them. Unique molecular identifiers tagged the TCR beta cDNA libraries. TCRdb called the PCR reads again in MiXCR, with one record for every CDR3 protein. This table has fewer than 550,000 distinct CDR3 sequences, 34% appearing once. The table lists this clonotype with a few counts. Its antigen is as yet unknown. The source is a girl aged 2-17 years with multiple sclerosis. The chain joins TRBV20-1 to TRBJ1-2; D call uncertain. Sequenced material: blood. Here the CDR3 reads CSARSENNYGYTF. In nucleotides, the CDR3 is TGCAGTGCTAGATCGGAGAATAACTATGGCTACACCTTC.